The TCR beta chain under discussion was sequenced for a study of T-cell reconstitution after alpha-beta-depleted transplantation in children. Germline CDR1 and CDR2: SGHVS and FNYEAQ. V gave up 6 bases and J gave up 3 bases; unmatched junction bases: 8. This CDR3 is 15 amino acids long. Library preparation (for TCRbeta) was performed with unique molecular identifiers. TCRdb processed the PCR reads anew with MiXCR; each CDR3 protein has one entry. The repertoire holds about 980,000 distinct CDR3 sequences, with around 30% as singletons. The specimen comprised PBMCs, mostly from graft donor cells, sampled 360 days after TCRalphabeta/CD19-depleted stem cell transplant. V is TRBV7-6 and J is TRBJ2-1; 7 bases align to TRBD2. The origin of this receptor is a boy in the first two years of life who had a stem cell transplant for SCID, so the T cells may come from the graft donor. CDR3 DNA sequence: TGTGCCAGCAGTGCGACTAGCCTAAGCTACAATGAGCAGTTCTTC. Its translation is CASSATSLSYNEQFF.